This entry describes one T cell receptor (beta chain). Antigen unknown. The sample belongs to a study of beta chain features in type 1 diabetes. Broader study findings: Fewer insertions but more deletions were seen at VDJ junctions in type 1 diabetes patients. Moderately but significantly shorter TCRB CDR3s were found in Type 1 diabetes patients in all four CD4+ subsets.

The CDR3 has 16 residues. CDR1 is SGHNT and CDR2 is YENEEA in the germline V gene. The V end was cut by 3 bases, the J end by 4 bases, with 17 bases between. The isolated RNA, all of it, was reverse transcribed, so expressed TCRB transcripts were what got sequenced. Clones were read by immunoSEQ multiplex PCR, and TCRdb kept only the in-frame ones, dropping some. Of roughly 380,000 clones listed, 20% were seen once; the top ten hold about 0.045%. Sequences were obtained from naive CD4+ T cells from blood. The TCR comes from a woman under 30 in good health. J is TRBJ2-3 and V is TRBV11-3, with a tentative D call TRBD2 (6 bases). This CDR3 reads CASSFSTGARADTQYF. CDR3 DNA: TGTGCCAGCAGCTTCTCAACGGGAGCTAGGGCAGATACGCAGTATTTT.